Shown below are 16 T cell receptor beta chains from a single sample sequenced in a study of OX40 agonist ivuxolimab in advanced cancers. Receptors were amplified or captured by the immunoSEQ multiplex PCR assay. Drawn from immuneACCESS, this table holds only the in-frame rearrangements with V and J called that TCRdb kept. Clones are partly lost; checked studies trace under half to an unresolved V gene and leave the rest unexplained. The sample has 3,200 or so clones on record, roughly nine tenths of them singletons. The ten biggest clones cover 1.5% to 2% of the sample. Sequencing was performed on CD4+ or CD8+ T cells sorted from blood, taken in a trial of the OX40 agonist ivuxolimab. The receptors here all came from an adult with an advanced solid tumor such as melanoma, head and neck, liver or kidney cancer.

This clone has just one count. This chain links TRBV7-9 with TRBJ1-4, with a tentative D call TRBD1 (6 bases). CDR1 SEHNR and CDR2 FQNEAQ come from the germline V gene (reference sequence). The V and J ends lost 2 bases and 3 bases respectively, with 16 bases between them. CDR3 length: 17 residues. The CDR3 spells CASSLYGGRGANEKLFF. As DNA, the CDR3 is TGTGCCAGCAGCTTATACGGGGGGCGCGGAGCTAATGAAAAACTGTTTTTT.

The chain couples TRBV25-1 to TRBJ2-7; 13 nucleotides match TRBD2. The CDR3 is 14 amino acids. Trimming removed 10 bases from V and 2 bases from J; junction bases left unmatched: 5. Germline values: CDR1 MGHDK, CDR2 SYGVNS. The CDR3 reads CATLTSGGAYEQYF. In DNA, the CDR3 is TGTGCCACCCTCACTAGCGGGGGGGCCTACGAGCAGTACTTC.

The chain has TRBV28 and TRBJ1-2, with 7 bases that match TRBD1. Germline trimming cut 5 bases from V and 4 bases from J; bases unmatched to any gene: 7. This CDR3 has 14 amino acids. Per the germline V gene, CDR1 is MDHEN and CDR2 is SYDVKM. In DNA, the CDR3 is TGTGCCAGCAGTCCAGGACAGGACCTCTATGGCTACACCTTC. Encoded protein: CASSPGQDLYGYTF.

The rearrangement uses TRBV29-1 and TRBJ2-5, with 7 positions matching TRBD2. The CDR3 runs 15 residues. The germline gives CDR1 SQVTM, CDR2 ANQGSEA. V dropped 6 bases and J dropped 0; count of bases not matched to a gene: 10. The CDR3 nucleotides are TGCAGCGTGAAAGAAGCGGGACTCGACCAAGAGACCCAGTACTTC. This gives the protein CSVKEAGLDQETQYF.

The CDR3 loop is CASSLAEGYEQYF. The CDR3, as DNA: TGTGCCAGCAGCTTAGCAGAGGGGTACGAGCAGTACTTC. The rearrangement uses TRBV7-9 and TRBJ2-7; D assignment may be TRBD1 or TRBD2 (5 bases each). The CDR3 sequence is 13 residues long. The V end lost 0 bases, the J end lost 4 bases, and 7 bases lay between the germline ends. Germline V gene lookup returns CDR1 SEHNR and CDR2 FQNEAQ (reference sequence).

The gene calls are TRBV9 and TRBJ2-7, with 7 bases fitting TRBD2. CDR1 is SGDLS, CDR2 YYNGEE, per germline. The CDR3 spans 15 residues. V lost 2 bases, J lost 3 bases, and 8 bases stayed unmatched. The CDR3 DNA sequence: TGTGCCAGCAGCGTTGGGGGGGAGGTAGGCTACGAGCAGTACTTC. Its translation: CASSVGGEVGYEQYF.

V usage is TRBV30 and J usage is TRBJ1-5; tentative D call: TRBD1 (5 bases). CDR3 length: 13 residues. The V gene lost 5 bases and the J gene lost 5 bases, with 13 bases spanning the gap. Germline loops: CDR1 GTSNPN, CDR2 SVGIG (reference sequence). The CDR3 sequence is CAWSTRGYQPQHF. The CDR3, as DNA: TGTGCCTGGTCCACCCGGGGGTATCAGCCCCAGCATTTT.

This sequence joins TRBV6-1 and TRBJ2-7; no clear D. V was shortened by 4 bases and J by 2 bases, with 6 bases between the two germline ends. Germline CDR1 reads MNHNS; CDR2 reads SASEGT. This CDR3 spans 12 amino acids. The CDR3 spells CASSGWTYEQYF. DNA of the CDR3: TGTGCCAGCAGTGGATGGACCTACGAGCAGTACTTC.

The CDR3 loop is CASSLGRQGVVNSPLHF. DNA of the CDR3: TGTGCCAGCAGCTTAGGCCGACAGGGGGTAGTGAATTCACCCCTCCACTTT. The V gene is TRBV7-9, the J gene TRBJ1-6, with TRBD1 identical over 9 bases. V was clipped by 1 base and J by 7 bases; unmatched bases: 8. Per the germline V gene, CDR1 is SEHNR and CDR2 is FQNEAQ (reference sequence). The CDR3 is 17 amino acids.

This rearrangement joins TRBV5-8 to TRBJ2-7; either TRBD1 or TRBD2 may supply D (5 bases each). CDR1 is SGHTS and CDR2 is YDEGEE in the germline V gene. The V end was cut by 4 bases, the J end by 5 bases, with 16 bases between. The CDR3 sequence is 14 residues long. CDR3 nucleotide sequence: TGTGCCAGCAGCCGTACCCGAGGGGCCCACGAGCAGTACTTC. Its protein is CASSRTRGAHEQYF.

The V call is TRBV19, the J call TRBJ1-5, with 11 bases aligning to TRBD1. The germline CDR1 and CDR2 sequences are LNHDA and SQIVND (reference sequence). The CDR3 has 16 amino acids. The junction had 8 bases not matched to a gene; V was cut back by 9 bases and J by 1 base. CDR3 loop: CASKDRGPLSNQPQHF. CDR3 DNA sequence: TGTGCCAGCAAGGACAGGGGGCCTCTAAGCAATCAGCCCCAGCATTTT.

J is TRBJ1-2 and V is TRBV6-5; D is possibly TRBD1 (6 bases). This CDR3 spans 15 amino acids. The V gene lost 2 bases and the J gene lost 2 bases, with 12 bases spanning the gap. Germline V gives CDR1 MNHEY, CDR2 SVGAGI. The CDR3 nucleotides read TGTGCCAGCAGTTACCTCGAGGGGGGAAACTATGGCTACACCTTC. Translating gives CASSYLEGGNYGYTF.

J is TRBJ2-5 and V is TRBV4-1, with 10 bases identical to TRBD1. The CDR3 covers 17 residues. With 2 bases clipped from V and 5 bases from J, the junction kept 11 bases outside the gene matches. In germline, CDR1 is MGHRA, CDR2 YSYEKL. CDR3 DNA sequence: TGCGCCAGCAGCCAATACCACGGGACAGGGGTCGGGGAGACCCAGTACTTC. Protein sequence: CASSQYHGTGVGETQYF.

J is TRBJ1-1 and V is TRBV4-1, with 9 nucleotides matching TRBD1. Looked up from germline, CDR1 is MGHRA and CDR2 is YSYEKL. The CDR3 runs 15 residues. V was clipped by 3 bases and J by 5 bases; unmatched bases: 7. CDR3 sequence reads: CASSQGYRGRTEAFF. The CDR3 DNA reads TGCGCCAGCAGCCAGGGATACAGGGGGCGGACTGAAGCTTTCTTT.

This chain joins TRBV18 and TRBJ2-1, with D maybe TRBD1 (5 bases). The CDR3 consists of 16 residues. Germline loops: CDR1 KGHSH, CDR2 LQKENI. The ends were cut back, 3 bases at V and 1 base at J, with 13 bases in the middle. CDR3 loop: CASSPQGEGSYNEQFF. Here the CDR3 DNA reads TGTGCCAGCTCACCGCAAGGGGAAGGGTCCTACAATGAGCAGTTCTTC.

This chain joins TRBV10-3 and TRBJ2-5; D is ambiguous. Germline V CDR1 and CDR2: ENHRY, SYGVKD. The CDR3 runs to 13 residues. V dropped 0 bases and J dropped 4 bases, with 6 bases sitting between them. CDR3 nucleotide sequence: TGTGCCATCAGTGAGTCGCTCCTAGAGACCCAGTACTTC. Residues: CAISESLLETQYF.